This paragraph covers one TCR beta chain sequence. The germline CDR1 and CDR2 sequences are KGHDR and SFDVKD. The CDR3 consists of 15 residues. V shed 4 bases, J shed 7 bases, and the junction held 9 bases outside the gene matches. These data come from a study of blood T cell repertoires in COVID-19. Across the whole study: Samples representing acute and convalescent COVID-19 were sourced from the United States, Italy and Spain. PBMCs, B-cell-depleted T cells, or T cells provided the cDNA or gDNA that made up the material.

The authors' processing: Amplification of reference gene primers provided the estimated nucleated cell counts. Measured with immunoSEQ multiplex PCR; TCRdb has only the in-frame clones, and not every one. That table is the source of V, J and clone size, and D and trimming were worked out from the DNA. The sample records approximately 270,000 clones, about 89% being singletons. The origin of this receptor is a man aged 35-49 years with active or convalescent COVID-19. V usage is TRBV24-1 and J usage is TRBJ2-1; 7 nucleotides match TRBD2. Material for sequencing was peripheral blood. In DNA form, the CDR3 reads TGTGCCACCAGTGAGTCGACTAGCCAACGTAATGAGCAGTTCTTC. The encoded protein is CATSESTSQRNEQFF.